What follows describes a single TCR beta chain. This sample is part of a study of blood T cell repertoires in COVID-19. Germline V gene sequence: CDR1 MNHEY, CDR2 SVGAGI. V lost 7 bases, J lost 7 bases, and 17 bases lay in between. This CDR3 region has 13 residues. Data came from immunoSEQ multiplex PCR; TCRdb stores just in-frame clones and leaves some out. The table includes just over 250,000 clones, 75% to 95% detected once. Enrolment of Seattle patients took place during active infection, and they were followed longitudinally. The specimen sequenced was peripheral blood. V usage is TRBV6-5 and J usage is TRBJ2-7; D may be TRBD2 (6 bases). This clonotype was obtained from a person aged 18 to 29 with COVID-19, enrolled during active disease. The CDR3 here is CASMVGRAGEQYF. CDR3 sequence (DNA): TGTGCCAGCATGGTTGGAAGGGCGGGGGAGCAGTACTTC.